One sample yielded the 26 T cell receptor beta chains listed below, sequenced in a study of blood T cell repertoires in COVID-19. The method was immunoSEQ multiplex PCR; TCRdb's version includes in-frame clones alone and lacks a portion of them. The data show fewer than 300,000 clones, approximately 80% seen once. The sequencing sample was made of peripheral blood. Receptors originate from a human donor in a cohort sampled during active COVID-19.

The chain carries TRBV7-9 and TRBJ2-3, with 10 bases matching TRBD2. Germline lookup yields CDR1 SEHNR and CDR2 FQNEAQ (reference sequence). V trimming: 5 bases; J trimming: 7 bases; junction bases outside the gene matches: 9. The CDR3 consists of 15 residues. The CDR3 DNA follows: TGTGCCAGCAGCGCTAGCGGGGGCCCCACCCATACGCAGTATTTT. Translated, it gives CASSASGGPTHTQYF.

This clone was recorded at least ten times. This rearrangement joins TRBV18 to TRBJ1-3; TRBD1 matches 8 bases. CDR3 length: 20 residues. J was trimmed by 0 bases and V by 3 bases; bases with no gene match: 16. Germline lookup yields CDR1 KGHSH and CDR2 LQKENI. The CDR3 is CASSPQSRLRQGRSGNTIYF. CDR3 bases: TGTGCCAGCTCACCCCAGTCGCGACTGAGACAGGGGCGCTCTGGAAACACCATATATTTT.

The chain is built from TRBV5-1 and TRBJ2-3; perhaps TRBD2 as D (7 bases). Trimming stripped 4 bases from V and 4 bases from J, with 13 bases between. The CDR3 contains 14 residues. Per the germline V gene, CDR1 is SGHRS and CDR2 is YFSETQ. CDR3: CASSPRGGADTQYF. Written as DNA, the CDR3 is TGCGCCAGCAGCCCCAGGGGAGGGGCAGATACGCAGTATTTT.

The V gene is TRBV27, the J gene TRBJ2-3, with D hard to call. V was clipped by 5 bases and J by 6 bases, with 9 bases between them. Germline V gene sequence: CDR1 MNHEY, CDR2 SMNVEV (reference sequence). The CDR3 is 12 residues long. The CDR3, as DNA: TGTGCCAGCAGTCAGTATAGCGATACGCAGTATTTT. Its protein is CASSQYSDTQYF.

This clone was seen just once. The CDR3 DNA is TGTGCCAGCAGTTACCCGACAAGACTAGCAGTTCCTTACAATGAGCAGTTCTTC. Encoded protein: CASSYPTRLAVPYNEQFF. V usage is TRBV6-2 or TRBV6-3 and J usage is TRBJ2-1; 7 positions match TRBD2. Per germline, CDR1 MNHEY and CDR2 SVGEGT. This CDR3 spans 18 amino acids. The V gene end was trimmed by 2 bases and the J gene end by 4 bases; junction bases not matched to a gene: 14.

This clone is a singleton in its sample. V and J are TRBV9 and TRBJ2-1; D not resolved. Trimming stripped 0 bases from V and 6 bases from J, with 7 bases between. The germline CDR1 and CDR2 sequences are SGDLS and YYNGEE. There are 13 residues in the CDR3. The CDR3 loop is CASSVGPGNEQFF. The DNA of the CDR3 is TGTGCCAGCAGCGTAGGGCCAGGCAATGAGCAGTTCTTC.

This sequence joins TRBV27 and TRBJ2-1, with D unclear. The CDR3 extends over 16 amino acids. Germline CDR1 is MNHEY and CDR2 is SMNVEV (reference sequence). Trimming left V 6 bases short and J 8 bases short, with 23 bases between. The CDR3 nucleotides read TGTGCCAGCAGCCGAACATCAGGTTATGTTTTATATGAGCAGTTCTTC. Its translation: CASSRTSGYVLYEQFF.

V usage is TRBV5-4 and J usage is TRBJ1-1, with D unresolved. Deletions cut 4 bases from V and 0 bases from J, with 7 bases between. CDR1 SGHNT and CDR2 YYREEE come from the germline V gene (reference sequence). This CDR3 is built from 13 residues. The CDR3 sequence is CASSINLNTEAFF. The CDR3 DNA follows: TGTGCCAGCAGCATAAACTTGAACACTGAAGCTTTCTTT.

The J gene is TRBJ2-3, the V gene TRBV6-2 or TRBV6-3, with TRBD2 matching over 9 bases. Unmatched junction bases numbered 7, after V lost 4 bases and J lost 2 bases. Germline assignment: CDR1 MNHEY and CDR2 SVGEGT. The CDR3 contains 16 residues. The CDR3 DNA sequence: TGTGCCAGCAGTTTCTCTAGCGGGGAGAACACAGATACGCAGTATTTT. Encoded protein: CASSFSSGENTDTQYF.

J is TRBJ2-3 and V is TRBV5-1; TRBD1 matches at 7 bases. CDR3 length: 16 amino acids. CDR1 SGHRS and CDR2 YFSETQ come from the germline V gene. With V trimmed by 4 bases and J by 2 bases, 10 bases remained unmatched. CDR3 sequence (DNA): TGCGCCAGCAGCGTGGGTCGCGACAGGGCCACAGATACGCAGTATTTT. Translated, it gives CASSVGRDRATDTQYF.

The chain employs TRBV29-1 and TRBJ1-2, with a possible D match to TRBD1 (6 bases). The CDR3 is 15 residues long. Germline CDR1 and CDR2: SQVTM and ANQGSEA. V lost 8 bases and J 0 bases, leaving 19 bases between the germline ends. CDR3 DNA sequence: TGCAGCAGCTTTAATGGGGGCTGGGCTAACTATGGCTACACCTTC. Its translation: CSSFNGGWANYGYTF.

The chain has TRBV24-1 and TRBJ2-1; 9 bases agree with TRBD2. The J segment lost 7 bases and the V segment lost 9 bases, leaving 9 bases of the junction unmatched. Germline CDR1 and CDR2: KGHDR and SFDVKD. The CDR3 has 14 amino acids. Here the CDR3 DNA reads TGTGCCACCGGGGTTAGCGGGGGAGATAATGAGCAGTTCTTC. This codes for CATGVSGGDNEQFF.

The chain combines TRBV25-1 with TRBJ2-7; the D gene is possibly TRBD2 (5 bases). The V gene's germline CDR1 is MGHDK and CDR2 SYGVNS. Trimming pared 8 bases from V and 0 bases from J, leaving 11 bases between. CDR3 length: 13 residues. This chain's CDR3 is CASQLGSSYEQYF. The CDR3, as DNA: TGTGCCAGCCAACTAGGGAGCTCCTACGAGCAGTACTTC.

This chain connects TRBV6-2 or TRBV6-3 to TRBJ2-7; D is unclear. V gave up 2 bases and J gave up 2 bases, with 7 bases separating them. The CDR3 is 13 residues long. The germline gives CDR1 MNHEY, CDR2 SVGEGT. The chain's CDR3 is CASSYHTTYEQYF. In DNA form, the CDR3 reads TGTGCCAGCAGTTACCATACTACCTACGAGCAGTACTTC.

The rearrangement uses TRBV3-1 (or the pseudogene TRBV3-2) and TRBJ2-1, with 10 bases identical to TRBD2. This CDR3 is built from 17 residues. J was trimmed by 2 bases and V by 1 base; bases with no gene match: 5. Germline V gene sequence: CDR1 LGHDT, CDR2 YNNKEL (reference sequence). The CDR3 DNA reads as TGTGCCAGCAGCCAAGGTAGGGGACTAGCGACCTACAATGAGCAGTTCTTC. Residues: CASSQGRGLATYNEQFF.

V usage is TRBV7-9 and J usage is TRBJ2-7; D remains unclear. The V end lost 2 bases, the J end lost 5 bases, and 10 bases lay between the germline ends. The CDR3 has 13 amino acids. Germline V lookup: CDR1 SEHNR, CDR2 FQNEAQ (reference sequence). CDR3 residues: CASSLPSSDEQYF. For the CDR3, the DNA is TGTGCCAGCAGCTTACCTAGTAGTGACGAGCAGTACTTC.

V is TRBV29-1 and J is TRBJ2-3; 8 bases are a match to TRBD1. Germline CDR1 SQVTM, CDR2 ANQGSEA. V lost 8 bases to trimming and J lost 2 bases; unmatched junction nucleotides: 9. The CDR3 runs 14 residues. As DNA, the CDR3 is TGCAGCCATCGTACGACAGGGGACACAGATACGCAGTATTTT. This encodes CSHRTTGDTDTQYF.

This chain joins TRBV5-4 and TRBJ2-1, with 7 bases lining up with TRBD1. This CDR3 comprises 15 residues. Germline V lookup: CDR1 SGHNT, CDR2 YYREEE (reference sequence). V trimming: 0 bases; J trimming: 8 bases; junction bases outside the gene matches: 8. CDR3 in DNA: TGTGCCAGCAGCTTGGACAGGGGCGGGTTTCATGAGCAGTTCTTC. As protein: CASSLDRGGFHEQFF.

This clone was counted a few times. The chain has TRBV4-1 and TRBJ1-3; 8 bases align to TRBD1. The CDR3 contains 19 residues. Germline assignment: CDR1 MGHRA and CDR2 YSYEKL. The trim removed 5 bases at V and 0 bases at J, leaving 15 bases unmatched. The CDR3 is CASSTHRTGSGTSGNTIYF. The CDR3 coding sequence is TGCGCCAGCAGCACACATAGGACAGGGTCGGGGACCTCTGGAAACACCATATATTTT.

The J gene is TRBJ2-1, the V gene TRBV7-3, with a weak D call TRBD1 (5 bases). The CDR3 contains 18 residues. Between the trimmed V and J ends, which lost 1 base and 2 bases, there was a span of 18 bases. CDR1 SGHTA and CDR2 FQGTGA come from the germline V gene. CDR3 region: CASSLMVLGGRAYNEQFF. In DNA form, the CDR3 reads TGTGCCAGCAGCTTAATGGTTTTAGGTGGCAGGGCCTACAATGAGCAGTTCTTC.

This clone was counted at least ten times. CDR3 DNA sequence: TGTGCCAGCAGTTTTACAACGGTAGCATGGGACAGCGTGAACTATGGCTACACCTTC. Protein product: CASSFTTVAWDSVNYGYTF. The chain is built from TRBV28 and TRBJ1-2; 7 bases align to TRBD1. The CDR3 totals 19 residues. With 3 bases clipped from V and 2 bases from J, the junction kept 18 bases outside the gene matches. Germline lookup yields CDR1 MDHEN and CDR2 SYDVKM.

This rearrangement joins TRBV6-4 to TRBJ1-5, with 7 bases matching TRBD1. The CDR3 runs to 13 residues. The germline CDR1 and CDR2 sequences are MRHNA and SNTAGT. V shed 10 bases, J shed 3 bases, and the junction held 6 bases outside the gene matches. DNA for the CDR3: TGTGCCAACCGGACAGGTTTCAATCAGCCCCAGCATTTT. Protein: CANRTGFNQPQHF.

This chain connects TRBV7-2 to TRBJ1-3; TRBD1 is a possible D gene (6 bases). The CDR3 sequence is 16 residues long. From germline, CDR1 is SGHTA and CDR2 FQGNSA. The germline V and J ends were trimmed by 1 base and 3 bases, with 13 bases remaining between them. CDR3 loop: CASSLVAAGVGNTIYF. The CDR3 nucleotides read TGTGCCAGCAGCTTAGTGGCCGCAGGGGTTGGAAACACCATATATTTT.

The genes are TRBV29-1 and TRBJ1-1; a possible D gene is TRBD1 (5 bases). V lost 5 bases and J lost 1, with 11 bases in between. This CDR3 comprises 13 residues. From germline, CDR1 is SQVTM and CDR2 ANQGSEA. The CDR3 loop reads CSVLPTGNTEAFF. The CDR3 region has the DNA TGCAGCGTTTTGCCCACAGGGAACACTGAAGCTTTCTTT.

This chain joins TRBV3-1 (or the pseudogene TRBV3-2) and TRBJ2-7; possible D gene TRBD2, 5 bases. The V end was cut by 4 bases, the J end by 3 bases, with 13 bases between. CDR3 size: 14 residues. Per the germline V gene, CDR1 is LGHDT and CDR2 is YNNKEL (reference sequence). In DNA, the CDR3 is TGTGCCAGCAGCCTAAGGACTGAGCACTACGAGCAGTACTTC. This translates into CASSLRTEHYEQYF.

V usage is TRBV28 and J usage is TRBJ2-3; TRBD2 agrees at 7 bases. Germline V gene data show CDR1 as MDHEN and CDR2 as SYDVKM. Losses at the gene ends were 5 bases for V and 3 bases for J; bases not matched to a gene: 2. This CDR3 spans 13 amino acids. The CDR3: CASSPGGTDTQYF. CDR3 DNA: TGTGCCAGCAGTCCCGGGGGGACAGATACGCAGTATTTT.